These T cell receptor beta chains were read from a single sample in a study of blood T cell repertoires in COVID-19. The repertoire was sequenced with immunoSEQ multiplex PCR; TCRdb's copy has only in-frame clones and lacks some. The table lists about 150,000 clones, around four fifths of them singletons. Sequenced: peripheral blood. These receptors came from a man between 65 and 85 years old with acute or convalescent COVID-19. The CDR3 runs from the conserved cysteine through the conserved F or W. D genes are given only for firm matches. The size of a clone is reported for some rows only, either as once, few or many, or as a class for expanded clones.

d_gene: .; abundance: .; v_gene: TRBV30; j_gene: TRBJ1-4; CDR3nt: TGTGCCTGGAGGGGGGACTTCACGAATGAAAAACTGTTTTTT; CDR3aa: CAWRGDFTNEKLFF
d_gene: TRBD2; abundance: .; v_gene: TRBV7-2; j_gene: TRBJ2-3; CDR3nt: TGTGCCAGCAGCTCCCGGACTAGTCGGGTTACAGATACGCAGTATTTT; CDR3aa: CASSSRTSRVTDTQYF
d_gene: .; abundance: .; v_gene: TRBV12-5; j_gene: TRBJ1-2; CDR3nt: TGTGCTAGTGCCCAGGGTGTTCATGGCTACACCTTC; CDR3aa: CASAQGVHGYTF
d_gene: TRBD2; abundance: .; v_gene: TRBV5-1; j_gene: TRBJ2-1; CDR3nt: TGCGCCAGCAGCCAGGGACTAGGGTACAATGAGCAGTTCTTC; CDR3aa: CASSQGLGYNEQFF
d_gene: TRBD1; abundance: .; v_gene: TRBV28; j_gene: TRBJ1-5; CDR3nt: TGTGCCAGCAGGGGACAGGGGGACAATCAGCCCCAGCATTTT; CDR3aa: CASRGQGDNQPQHF
d_gene: .; abundance: .; v_gene: TRBV4-1; j_gene: TRBJ2-3; CDR3nt: TGCGCCAGCAGCCAAGAAAGGGGTACGCAGTATTTT; CDR3aa: CASSQERGTQYF
d_gene: .; abundance: .; v_gene: TRBV6-1; j_gene: TRBJ2-7; CDR3nt: TGTGCCAGCAGTGAATCGGCAGCTAGCCTATACGAGCAGTACTTC; CDR3aa: CASSESAASLYEQYF
d_gene: .; abundance: few; v_gene: TRBV24-1; j_gene: TRBJ1-5; CDR3nt: TGTGCCACCAGTGACCCGGGACTGTCTCAGCCCCAGCATTTT; CDR3aa: CATSDPGLSQPQHF
d_gene: .; abundance: .; v_gene: TRBV11-2; j_gene: TRBJ2-7; CDR3nt: TGTGCCAGCAGCTTAGATCGGGGGAGCTACGAGCAGTACTTC; CDR3aa: CASSLDRGSYEQYF
d_gene: TRBD2; abundance: .; v_gene: TRBV2; j_gene: TRBJ2-7; CDR3nt: TGTGCCAGCAACTTAGCGGGAGTTTCGTACGAGCAGTACTTC; CDR3aa: CASNLAGVSYEQYF
d_gene: TRBD2; abundance: .; v_gene: TRBV7-2; j_gene: TRBJ2-7; CDR3nt: TGTGCCAGCAGCTTAGTCCCCCTAGCGGGGACCTACGAGCAGTACTTC; CDR3aa: CASSLVPLAGTYEQYF
d_gene: TRBD2; abundance: once; v_gene: TRBV9; j_gene: TRBJ2-5; CDR3nt: TGTGCCAGCAGCTTAAGCGGGGGTTCGGAGACCCAGTACTTC; CDR3aa: CASSLSGGSETQYF
d_gene: .; abundance: .; v_gene: TRBV27; j_gene: TRBJ1-1; CDR3nt: TGTGCCAGCAGTTTTAAACCGGCAGGGGCGACTGAAGCTTTCTTT; CDR3aa: CASSFKPAGATEAFF
d_gene: .; abundance: .; v_gene: TRBV9; j_gene: TRBJ1-6; CDR3nt: TGTGCCAGCAGCGGCCAGGGCTATAATTCACCCCTCCACTTT; CDR3aa: CASSGQGYNSPLHF
d_gene: .; abundance: .; v_gene: TRBV6-5; j_gene: TRBJ1-1; CDR3nt: TGTGCCAGCCACCGGGGCACTGAAGCTTTCTTT; CDR3aa: CASHRGTEAFF
d_gene: .; abundance: .; v_gene: TRBV29-1; j_gene: TRBJ1-1; CDR3nt: TGCAGCGTTATCCCCCAGACGTCCGGGGCTTTCTTT; CDR3aa: CSVIPQTSGAFF
d_gene: .; abundance: .; v_gene: TRBV3-1/TRBV3-2; j_gene: TRBJ2-7; CDR3nt: TGTGCCAGCAGCCAAGAGAGTGGGGGGGCGTTACCTTCCTACGAGCAGTACTTC; CDR3aa: CASSQESGGALPSYEQYF
d_gene: TRBD2; abundance: few; v_gene: TRBV5-5; j_gene: TRBJ2-1; CDR3nt: TGTGCCAGCAGCGCTAGCGGGGGCAAGGATCAGTTCTTC; CDR3aa: CASSASGGKDQFF
d_gene: .; abundance: .; v_gene: TRBV2; j_gene: TRBJ2-5; CDR3nt: TGTGCCAGCAGCATGAGGGGGGGCCAAGAGACCCAGTACTTC; CDR3aa: CASSMRGGQETQYF
d_gene: .; abundance: .; v_gene: TRBV2; j_gene: TRBJ1-4; CDR3nt: TGTGCCAGCAGTGAAGCGCTTCAGGGAGGGGAAAAACTGTTTTTT; CDR3aa: CASSEALQGGEKLFF
d_gene: .; abundance: .; v_gene: TRBV7-6; j_gene: TRBJ2-7; CDR3nt: TGTGCCAGCAGCTTAGTAGGGGGGACAGAAGTCAGCTACGAGCAGTACTTC; CDR3aa: CASSLVGGTEVSYEQYF
d_gene: TRBD1; abundance: once; v_gene: TRBV6-5; j_gene: TRBJ2-3; CDR3nt: TGTGCCAGCGGCAGGGGGAACCTATACACAGATACGCAGTATTTT; CDR3aa: CASGRGNLYTDTQYF
d_gene: .; abundance: .; v_gene: TRBV5-1; j_gene: TRBJ1-2; CDR3nt: TGCGCCAGCAGCCCGCTACAGGGTCAAGGAGGCTACACCTTC; CDR3aa: CASSPLQGQGGYTF
d_gene: .; abundance: .; v_gene: TRBV6-5; j_gene: TRBJ2-3; CDR3nt: TGTGCCAGTAACACAGGGTTCACAGATACGCAGTATTTT; CDR3aa: CASNTGFTDTQYF
d_gene: .; abundance: .; v_gene: TRBV4-2; j_gene: TRBJ2-1; CDR3nt: TGTGCCAGCAGCCAAGATTCGCACACAGCCTACAATGAGCAGTTCTTC; CDR3aa: CASSQDSHTAYNEQFF
d_gene: .; abundance: .; v_gene: TRBV7-2; j_gene: TRBJ2-7; CDR3nt: TGTGCCAGCAGCTTAGCGCAAACAGACTACTACGAGCAGTACTTC; CDR3aa: CASSLAQTDYYEQYF
d_gene: .; abundance: .; v_gene: TRBV18; j_gene: TRBJ2-7; CDR3nt: TGTGCCAGCTCACCACTCCGGGGGGTAGAGGGGGACGAGCAGTACTTC; CDR3aa: CASSPLRGVEGDEQYF
d_gene: .; abundance: .; v_gene: TRBV19; j_gene: TRBJ2-3; CDR3nt: TGTGCCAGTAGTATAGGTGGCAGGATCACAGATACGCAGTATTTT; CDR3aa: CASSIGGRITDTQYF